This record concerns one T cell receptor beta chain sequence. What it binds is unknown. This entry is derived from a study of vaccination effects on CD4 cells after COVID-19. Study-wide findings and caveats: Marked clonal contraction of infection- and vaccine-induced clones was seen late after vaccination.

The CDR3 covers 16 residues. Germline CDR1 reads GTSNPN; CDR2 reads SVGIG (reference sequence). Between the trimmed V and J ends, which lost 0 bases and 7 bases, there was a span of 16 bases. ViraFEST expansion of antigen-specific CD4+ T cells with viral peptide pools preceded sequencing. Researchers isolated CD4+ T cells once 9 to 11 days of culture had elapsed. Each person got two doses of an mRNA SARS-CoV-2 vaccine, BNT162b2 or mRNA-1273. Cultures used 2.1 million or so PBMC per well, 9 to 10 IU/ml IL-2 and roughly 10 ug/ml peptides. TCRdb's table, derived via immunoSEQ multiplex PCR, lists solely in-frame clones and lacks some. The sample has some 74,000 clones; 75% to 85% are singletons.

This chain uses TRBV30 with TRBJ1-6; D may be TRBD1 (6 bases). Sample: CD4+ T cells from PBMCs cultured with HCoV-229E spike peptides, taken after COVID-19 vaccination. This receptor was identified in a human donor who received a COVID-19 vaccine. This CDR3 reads CAWSVRGAGGNSPLHF. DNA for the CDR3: TGTGCCTGGAGTGTACGGGGGGCGGGTGGGAATTCACCCCTCCACTTT.